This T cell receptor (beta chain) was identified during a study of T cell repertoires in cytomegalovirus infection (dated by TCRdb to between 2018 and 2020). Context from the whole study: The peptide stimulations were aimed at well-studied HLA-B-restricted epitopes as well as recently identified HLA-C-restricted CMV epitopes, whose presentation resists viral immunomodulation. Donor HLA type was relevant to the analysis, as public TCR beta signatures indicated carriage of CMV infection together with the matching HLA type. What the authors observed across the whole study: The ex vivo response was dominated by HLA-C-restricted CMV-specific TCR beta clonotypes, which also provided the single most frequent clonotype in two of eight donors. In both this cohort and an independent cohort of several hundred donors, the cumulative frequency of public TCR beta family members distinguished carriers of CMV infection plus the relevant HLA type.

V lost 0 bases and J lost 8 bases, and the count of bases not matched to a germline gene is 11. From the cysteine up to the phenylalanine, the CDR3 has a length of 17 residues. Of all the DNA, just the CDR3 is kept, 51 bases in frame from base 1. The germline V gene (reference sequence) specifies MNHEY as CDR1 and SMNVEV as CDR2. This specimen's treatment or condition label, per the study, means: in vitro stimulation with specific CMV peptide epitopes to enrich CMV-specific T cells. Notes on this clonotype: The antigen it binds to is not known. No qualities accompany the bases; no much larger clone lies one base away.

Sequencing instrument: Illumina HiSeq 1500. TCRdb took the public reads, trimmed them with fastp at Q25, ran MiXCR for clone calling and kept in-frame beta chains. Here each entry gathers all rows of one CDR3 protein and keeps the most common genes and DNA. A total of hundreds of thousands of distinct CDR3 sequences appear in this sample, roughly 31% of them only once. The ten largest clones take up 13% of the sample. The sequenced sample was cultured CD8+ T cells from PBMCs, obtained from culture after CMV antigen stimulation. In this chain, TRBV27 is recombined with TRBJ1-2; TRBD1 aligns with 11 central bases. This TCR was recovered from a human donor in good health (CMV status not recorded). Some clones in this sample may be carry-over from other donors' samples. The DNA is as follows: TGTGCCAGCAGTTTATCCTGGACAGGGGGCGACCTATTGGGCTACACCTTC. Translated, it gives CASSLSWTGGDLLGYTF.